Following are 9 T cell receptor beta chains from one sample sequenced in a study of human CD8 memory T cell subsets. Construction of TCR beta libraries was accomplished by means of UMI-labeled 5' RACE. TCRdb re-called the 5' RACE reads and shows each CDR3 protein once, DNA omitted. The sample table sets out 9,900 or so distinct CDR3 sequences. Sample: CD8+ stem-like memory T cells (TSCM and TCM) sorted from PBMCs. Sample subset: stem-like memory CD8 T cells (TSTEM), CCR7+ PD-1- TIGIT-. The receptors shown here come from a human donor in good health.

The rearrangement links TRBV18 to TRBJ2-1. The CDR3 is 15 amino acids. Germline lookup yields CDR1 KGHSH and CDR2 LQKENI. The CDR3 sequence: CASALDGSSYNEQFF.

The rearrangement joins TRBV7-6 to TRBJ2-1. This CDR3 is 16 amino acids long. Germline loops: CDR1 SGHVS, CDR2 FNYEAQ. CDR3 sequence reads: CASSLEVGLSYNEQFF.

The chain uses TRBV28 and TRBJ2-7; lacking DNA, the TRBD1 call made by TCRdb goes unchecked. Per germline, CDR1 MDHEN and CDR2 SYDVKM. The CDR3 sequence is 16 residues long. CDR3 residues: CASSLKNTQGAYEQYF. Full variable domain (outside the CDR3, taken from reference TRBV28 and TRBJ2-7): DVKVTQSSRYLVKRTGEKVFLECVQDMDHENMFWYRQDPGLGLRLIYFSYDVKMKEKGDIPEGYSVSREKKERFSLILESASTNQTSMYLCASSLKNTQGAYEQYFGPGTRLTVT.

The rearrangement uses TRBV7-9 and TRBJ2-7; there is no DNA to check the TCRdb D call of TRBD1. CDR1 is SEHNR and CDR2 is FQNEAQ in the germline V gene (reference sequence). This CDR3 region has 15 residues. The CDR3 region is CASSFKQGVPYEQYF.

This chain joins TRBV28 and TRBJ2-7; TCRdb outputs TRBD2, but without DNA this stays unchecked. The CDR3 sequence is 14 residues long. Per germline, CDR1 MDHEN and CDR2 SYDVKM. The CDR3 region is CASSFRQTIYEQYF.

This clonotype shows up as medium-sized by frequency. This rearrangement joins TRBV7-3 to TRBJ2-7; there is no DNA to check the TCRdb D call of TRBD1. This CDR3 contains 16 residues. The germline gives CDR1 SGHTA, CDR2 FQGTGA. CDR3 region: CASSFGQGTTTYEQYF.

This chain uses TRBV7-9 with TRBJ2-1; TCRdb's assignment of TRBD2 cannot be checked, as there is no DNA. Germline CDR1 and CDR2: SEHNR and FQNEAQ (reference sequence). The CDR3 has 19 amino acids. CDR3 protein: CASSGRGLAGGLSYNEQFF.

J is TRBJ1-2 and V is TRBV4-1; lacking DNA, the TRBD1 call made by TCRdb goes unchecked. The CDR3 totals 14 residues. Germline loops: CDR1 MGHRA, CDR2 YSYEKL. This CDR3 is CASSLRGDLGGYTF.

The chain employs TRBV2 and TRBJ2-7. CDR1 SNHLY and CDR2 FYNNEI come from the germline V gene. The CDR3 sequence is 13 residues long. CDR3 sequence: CASSKGSYYEQYF. Together with reference TRBV2 and TRBJ2-7, the CDR3 gives the full variable domain: EPEVTQTPSHQVTQMGQEVILRCVPISNHLYFYWYRQILGQKVEFLVSFYNNEISEKSEIFDDQFSVERPDGSNFTLKIRSTKLEDSAMYFCASSKGSYYEQYFGPGTRLTVT.